This T cell receptor beta chain was profiled in a study of monozygotic twins with inflammatory bowel disease. TCRdb reworked the 5' RACE reads into one entry per CDR3 protein, no DNA. The data include just over 300,000 distinct CDR3 sequences; the top ten clones carry over 5.5%. Specimen: blood. The sequence derives from a human donor with ulcerative colitis or Crohn's disease, or a healthy co-twin of an affected twin (not recorded which).

The CDR3 reads CASSQDRMGSVNLNEKLFF. This chain joins TRBV4-2 and TRBJ1-4. The CDR3 covers 19 residues. Germline CDR1 reads LGHNA; CDR2 reads YNFKEQ.